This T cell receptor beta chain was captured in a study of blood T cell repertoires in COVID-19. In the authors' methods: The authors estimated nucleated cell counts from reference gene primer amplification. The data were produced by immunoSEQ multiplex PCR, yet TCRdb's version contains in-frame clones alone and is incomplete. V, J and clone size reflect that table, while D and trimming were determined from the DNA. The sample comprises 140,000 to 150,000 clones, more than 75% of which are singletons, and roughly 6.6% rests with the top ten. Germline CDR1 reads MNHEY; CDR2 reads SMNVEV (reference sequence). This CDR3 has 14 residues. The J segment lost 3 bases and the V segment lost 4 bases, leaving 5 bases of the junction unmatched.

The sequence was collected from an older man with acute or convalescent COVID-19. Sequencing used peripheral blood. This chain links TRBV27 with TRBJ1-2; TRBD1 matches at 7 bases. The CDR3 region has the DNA TGTGCCAGCAGTTATAGGACAGGAGACTATGGCTACACCTTC. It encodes CASSYRTGDYGYTF.